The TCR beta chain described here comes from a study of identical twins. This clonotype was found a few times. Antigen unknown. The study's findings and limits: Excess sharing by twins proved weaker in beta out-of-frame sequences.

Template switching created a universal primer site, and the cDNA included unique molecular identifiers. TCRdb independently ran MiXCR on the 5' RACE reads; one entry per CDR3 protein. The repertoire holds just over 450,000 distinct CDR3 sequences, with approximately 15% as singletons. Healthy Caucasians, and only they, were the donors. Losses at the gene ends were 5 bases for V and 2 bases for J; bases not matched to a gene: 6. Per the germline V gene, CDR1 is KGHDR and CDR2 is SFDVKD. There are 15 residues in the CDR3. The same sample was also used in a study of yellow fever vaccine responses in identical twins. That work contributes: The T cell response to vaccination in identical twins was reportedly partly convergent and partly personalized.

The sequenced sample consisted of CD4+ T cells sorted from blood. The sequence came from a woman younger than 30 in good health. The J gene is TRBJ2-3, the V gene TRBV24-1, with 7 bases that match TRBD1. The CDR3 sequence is CATSAPGTATDTQYF. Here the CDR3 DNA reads TGTGCCACCAGTGCCCCGGGGACAGCCACAGATACGCAGTATTTT.